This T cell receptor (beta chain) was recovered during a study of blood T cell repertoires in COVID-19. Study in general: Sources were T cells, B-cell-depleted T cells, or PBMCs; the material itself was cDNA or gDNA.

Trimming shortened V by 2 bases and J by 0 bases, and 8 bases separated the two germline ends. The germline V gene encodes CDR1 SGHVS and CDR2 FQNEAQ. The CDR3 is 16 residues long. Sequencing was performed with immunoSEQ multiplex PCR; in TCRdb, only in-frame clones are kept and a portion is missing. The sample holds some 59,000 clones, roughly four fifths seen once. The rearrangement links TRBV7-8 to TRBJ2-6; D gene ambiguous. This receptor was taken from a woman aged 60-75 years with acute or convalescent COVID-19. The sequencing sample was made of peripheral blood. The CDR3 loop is CASSLLGSSGANVLTF. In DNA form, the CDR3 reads TGTGCCAGCAGCTTATTGGGCAGCTCTGGGGCCAACGTCCTGACTTTC.